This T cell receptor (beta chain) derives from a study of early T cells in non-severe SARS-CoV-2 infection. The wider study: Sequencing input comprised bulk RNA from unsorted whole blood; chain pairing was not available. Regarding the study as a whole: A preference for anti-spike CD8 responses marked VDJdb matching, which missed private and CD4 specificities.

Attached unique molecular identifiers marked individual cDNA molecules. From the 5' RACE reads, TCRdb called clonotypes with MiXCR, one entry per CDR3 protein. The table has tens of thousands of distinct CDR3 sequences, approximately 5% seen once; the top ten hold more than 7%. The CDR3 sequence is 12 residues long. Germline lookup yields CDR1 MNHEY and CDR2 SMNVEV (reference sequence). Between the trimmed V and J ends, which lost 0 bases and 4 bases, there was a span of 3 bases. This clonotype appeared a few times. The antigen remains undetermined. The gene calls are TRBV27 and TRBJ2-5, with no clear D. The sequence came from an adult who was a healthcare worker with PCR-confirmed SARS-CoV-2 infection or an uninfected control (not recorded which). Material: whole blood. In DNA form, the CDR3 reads TGTGCCAGCAGTTTATCGGGAGAGACCCAGTACTTC. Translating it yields CASSLSGETQYF.